This T cell receptor beta chain was sequenced during a study of cytomegalovirus exposure and HLA in healthy donors. The CDR3 sequence is 17 residues long. Trimming took 4 bases from V and 1 from J, leaving 19 bases between them. Germline-derived CDR1 and CDR2 are SNHLY and FYNNEI. Researchers ran the PCR with 60 Vbeta and 13 Jbeta primers. Some clones are missing from TCRdb's copy, which holds only in-frame ones; the method was immunoSEQ multiplex PCR. The data show over 150,000 clones, with under 85% seen just once and around 2.8% held by the top ten. Study-level findings and limits: A link between a missense DCLRE1C variant and TCR beta V- and J-gene trimming emerged from a later analysis.

The count of this clone is one. What it binds is unknown. The specimen was PBMCs. The chain joins TRBV2 to TRBJ1-1, with D possibly being TRBD1 (6 bases). This receptor was identified in a man between 18 and 35 years old in good health and CMV-seronegative. The CDR3 nucleotides read TGTGCCAGCAGTGGAAGGGCGGGGGGGGCGGGGAACACTGAAGCTTTCTTT. Its translation: CASSGRAGGAGNTEAFF.